This T cell receptor beta chain originates from a study of cytomegalovirus exposure and HLA in healthy donors. Study context: The same platform was used for the 120 validation repertoires and the roughly 700 first-cohort repertoires, a later analysis reported.

About this clone: What it binds is unknown.

Sequenced by immunoSEQ multiplex PCR; TCRdb stores in-frame clones only, minus some. Of 98,000 or so clones in the sample, over 75% were seen once. Findings and caveats of the study: Most sequenced TCRs were rare (though some public TCRs occurred in many donors). According to a later analysis, TCR clusters from the first cohort tended to co-occur in the approximately 120 validation repertoires.

The receptor was isolated from a woman between 18 and 29 years old in good health and CMV-seronegative. The sequencing sample was made of PBMCs.

DNA of the CDR3: TGTGCCAGCAGTGACAATGCAGGCTCCTACAATGAGCAGTTCTTC. Translation: CASSDNAGSYNEQFF. The rearrangement joins TRBV6-4 to TRBJ2-1; D call uncertain. Germline loops: CDR1 MRHNA, CDR2 SNTAGT. This CDR3 spans 15 amino acids. Trimming shortened V by 2 bases and J by 0 bases, and 8 bases separated the two germline ends.